This TCR beta chain appears in the sequencing data of a study of shared clonotypes between healthy human individuals. The assay was run at deep level. The authors distributed each subset's genomic DNA evenly over several immunoSEQ plates. Produced via immunoSEQ multiplex PCR; TCRdb's table is partial and in-frame only. Among around 2,000,000 clones listed, approximately 94% were seen once. V was shortened by 4 bases and J by 0 bases, with 7 bases between the two germline ends. Per the germline V gene, CDR1 is SNHLY and CDR2 is FYNNEI. The CDR3 has 14 residues. As defined, naive CD8 cells were CD45RO-negative and positively selected for CCR7, with terminally differentiated effector memory CD45RA+ cells excluded. Donors were healthy HIV-negative adults without recent acute infections or vaccinations.

The source is a man between 18 and 29 years old in good health. Some clones in this sample may be carry-over from other donors' samples. Source material: naive CD8+ T cells from PBMCs. V usage is TRBV2 and J usage is TRBJ1-5; D unclear. The CDR3 is CASSAHVSNQPQHF. In DNA, the CDR3 is TGTGCCAGCAGTGCCCATGTTAGCAATCAGCCCCAGCATTTT.